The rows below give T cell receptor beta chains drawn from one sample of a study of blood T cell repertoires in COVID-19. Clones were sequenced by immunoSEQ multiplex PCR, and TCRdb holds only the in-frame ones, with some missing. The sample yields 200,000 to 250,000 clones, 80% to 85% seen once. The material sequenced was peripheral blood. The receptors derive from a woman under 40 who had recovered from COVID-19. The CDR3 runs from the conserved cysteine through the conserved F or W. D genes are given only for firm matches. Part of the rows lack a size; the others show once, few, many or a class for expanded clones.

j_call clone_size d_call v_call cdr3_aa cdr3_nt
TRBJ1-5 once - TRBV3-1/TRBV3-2 CASSQANWGAQHF TGTGCCAGCAGCCAGGCCAACTGGGGGGCCCAGCATTTT
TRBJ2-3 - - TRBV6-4 CASTSNGSCTDTQYF TGTGCCAGCACCTCGAACGGGTCGTGCACAGATACGCAGTATTTT
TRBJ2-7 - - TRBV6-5 CASSYRQLGPGEQYF TGTGCCAGCAGTTACCGACAGTTGGGGCCAGGCGAGCAGTACTTC
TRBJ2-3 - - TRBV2 CASRRTSFSTDTQYF TGTGCCAGCAGACGGACATCGTTTAGCACAGATACGCAGTATTTT
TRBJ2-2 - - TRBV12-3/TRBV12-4 CASSSHGTGELFF TGTGCCAGCAGTTCCCACGGTACCGGGGAGCTGTTTTTT
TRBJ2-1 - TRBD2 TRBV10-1 CASSDETSGNNEQFF TGCGCCAGCAGTGATGAGACTAGCGGTAACAATGAGCAGTTCTTC
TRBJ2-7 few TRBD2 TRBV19 CASSSGLAGTFGQYF TGTGCCAGTAGTTCCGGACTAGCGGGGACTTTTGGGCAGTACTTC
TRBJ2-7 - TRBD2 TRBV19 CASSMISGSRIYEQYF TGTGCCAGTAGTATGATTAGCGGGAGTAGAATCTACGAGCAGTACTTC
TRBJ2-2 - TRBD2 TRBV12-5 CASGPPEEREGNTGELFF TGTGCTAGTGGTCCACCCGAGGAGCGGGAGGGGAACACCGGGGAGCTGTTTTTT
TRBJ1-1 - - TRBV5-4 CASSFRTEAFF TGTGCCAGCAGCTTCAGGACTGAAGCTTTCTTT
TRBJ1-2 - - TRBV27 CASSPRTVREGYTF TGTGCCAGCAGTCCCCGGACAGTCAGGGAGGGCTACACCTTC